The 12 T cell receptor beta chains below all came from one sample that was sequenced in a study of cytotoxic CD8 clonotypes in ibrutinib-treated CLL. Here immunoSEQ multiplex PCR was the method, and the copy in TCRdb shows in-frame clones only, minus some. The repertoire holds approximately 84,000 clones, about 76% seen once, with 4.8% in the top ten. Sequencing used PBMCs, obtained after 12 months of ibrutinib treatment. The receptors were sampled from a human donor with chronic lymphocytic leukemia.

The chain employs TRBV9 and TRBJ2-3; 10 nucleotides line up with TRBD2. CDR3 length: 15 amino acids. Per germline, CDR1 SGDLS and CDR2 YYNGEE. Trimming removed 4 bases from V and 0 bases from J; junction bases left unmatched: 2. The chain's CDR3 is CASSPGLASTDTQYF. The CDR3 nucleotides read TGTGCCAGCAGCCCGGGACTAGCGAGCACAGATACGCAGTATTTT.

The chain carries TRBV6-5 and TRBJ2-5; 11 positions agree with TRBD2. The germline V gene encodes CDR1 MNHEY and CDR2 SVGAGI. The CDR3 extends over 14 amino acids. Trimming at V came to 7 bases and at J to 5 bases, leaving 6 bases not matched to a gene. The CDR3 protein is CASTDSGGAETQYF. CDR3 DNA: TGTGCCAGCACCGATAGCGGGGGGGCCGAGACCCAGTACTTC.

The chain couples TRBV6-5 to TRBJ2-7; D remains ambiguous. Germline V lookup: CDR1 MNHEY, CDR2 SVGAGI. The V end lost 10 bases, the J end lost 0 bases, and 16 bases lay between the germline ends. The CDR3 has 14 amino acids. This CDR3 is CATTFGPFSYEQYF. The CDR3, as DNA: TGTGCCACCACATTCGGGCCGTTCTCCTACGAGCAGTACTTC.

J is TRBJ2-1 and V is TRBV4-2; weak D call: TRBD2 (5 bases). Trimming removed 4 bases at V and 2 bases at J, with 12 bases between. The CDR3 is 15 amino acids. Germline lookup yields CDR1 LGHNA and CDR2 YNFKEQ. CDR3 sequence reads: CASSPSLSTYNEQFF. The CDR3 DNA sequence: TGTGCCAGCAGCCCTAGCCTCTCTACCTACAATGAGCAGTTCTTC.

In its sample, this clone was seen once. The J gene is TRBJ2-3, the V gene TRBV4-1; D uncertain. V shed 1 base and J shed 5 bases, with 7 bases lying between them. Germline V gene sequence: CDR1 MGHRA, CDR2 YSYEKL. There are 13 residues in the CDR3. The CDR3 DNA reads as TGCGCCAGCAGCCAAGGGGCAGGAGATACGCAGTATTTT. Translating it yields CASSQGAGDTQYF.

The CDR3 nucleotides read TGTGCCAGCAGAACCCGCGCGGAATATGGCTACACCTTC. This gives the protein CASRTRAEYGYTF. The rearrangement links TRBV6-6 to TRBJ1-2; no firm D call. Germline-derived CDR1 and CDR2 are MNHNY and SVGAGI (reference sequence). The CDR3 spans 13 residues. V was pared by 6 bases and J by 5 bases, with 13 bases between.

V is TRBV4-1 and J is TRBJ2-7, with D unclear. The CDR3 is 15 amino acids. With 0 bases removed from V and 3 bases from J, the gap between germline ends came to 12 bases. CDR1 and CDR2 from the germline V gene are MGHRA and YSYEKL. The CDR3 bases are TGCGCCAGCAGCCAAGACGCCGGACGGATCTACGAGCAGTACTTC. Amino acid sequence: CASSQDAGRIYEQYF.

The gene calls are TRBV9 and TRBJ2-3, with D maybe TRBD2 (5 bases). Germline CDR1 SGDLS, CDR2 YYNGEE. V lost 0 bases to trimming and J lost 2 bases, with 13 bases between them. This CDR3 has 16 residues. CDR3 region: CASSVVGEWATDTQYF. CDR3 DNA sequence: TGTGCCAGCAGCGTAGTTGGGGAGTGGGCCACAGATACGCAGTATTTT.

This clone appeared a single time. The J gene is TRBJ2-5, the V gene TRBV4-1, with TRBD1 identical over 7 bases. The germline CDR1 and CDR2 sequences are MGHRA and YSYEKL. J was trimmed by 2 bases and V by 1 base; bases with no gene match: 7. The CDR3 contains 16 residues. The CDR3 protein is CASSQVPFRGQETQYF. CDR3 coding DNA: TGCGCCAGCAGCCAAGTCCCTTTCAGGGGGCAAGAGACCCAGTACTTC.

The chain couples TRBV18 to TRBJ1-5, with a possible D match to TRBD1 (5 bases). Trimming removed 6 bases at V and 4 bases at J, with 10 bases between. The germline CDR1 and CDR2 sequences are KGHSH and LQKENI. This CDR3 comprises 13 residues. The CDR3 bases are TGTGCCAGCTCCCGGGACGGGAATCAGCCCCAGCATTTT. Translation: CASSRDGNQPQHF.

The chain couples TRBV9 to TRBJ1-6; D might be TRBD1 (5 bases). CDR3 length equals 14 residues. Between the trimmed V and J ends, which lost 4 bases and 8 bases, there was a span of 13 bases. CDR1 SGDLS and CDR2 YYNGEE come from the germline V gene. The CDR3 bases are TGTGCCAGCAGCAACCGGGACCGATATTCACCCCTCCACTTT. This codes for CASSNRDRYSPLHF. The entire variable domain, with the rest obtained from reference TRBV9 and TRBJ1-6, is as follows: DSGVTQTPKHLITATGQRVTLRCSPRSGDLSVYWYQQSLDQGLQFLIQYYNGEERAKGNILERFSAQQFPDLHSELNLSSLELGDSALYFCASSNRDRYSPLHFGNGTRLTVT.

The rearrangement joins TRBV7-9 to TRBJ2-7; 8 bases agree with TRBD2. V shed 4 bases and J 2 bases; nucleotides not matched to a gene: 10. The CDR3 length is 16 residues. The V gene's germline CDR1 is SEHNR and CDR2 FQNEAQ (reference sequence). The CDR3 spells CASSSRGRGAPYEQYF. The CDR3 DNA is TGTGCCAGCAGCTCCCGAGGGCGGGGGGCCCCCTACGAGCAGTACTTC.